Described below is a single TCR beta chain sequence and its context. Antigen: not known. The sample comes from a study of T-cell memory formation after mild COVID-19. General observations from the study: Pre-infection memory held some responding clones, suggesting pre-existing cross-reactive T cells responded. CD4+ contracting clones were mainly CM and EM; CD8+ ones, EMRA.

Trimming left V 2 bases short and J 6 bases short, with 11 bases between. CDR1 is MDHEN, CDR2 SYDVKM, per germline. The CDR3 runs to 13 residues. TCRdb reanalysed the 5' RACE reads using MiXCR and keeps one entry per CDR3 protein. The repertoire holds over 350,000 distinct CDR3 sequences, with roughly 15% as singletons. Sequences were obtained from PBMCs or a T cell subset sorted from them (not recorded which). This sequence joins TRBV28 and TRBJ2-7, with D possibly TRBD2 on 5 matching bases. This sequence was found in a man aged 18 to 29 who had mild COVID-19 (a few samples of this study predate the infection). Cell type and time point are not known. The CDR3 DNA reads as TGTGCCAGCAGTTTAAGGTTCCGGGGCGAGCAGTACTTC. This encodes CASSLRFRGEQYF.